This is a list of T cell receptor beta chains from one sample in a study of cytomegalovirus exposure and HLA in healthy donors. Only in-frame clones appear in the TCRdb table, and some are missing; sequencing was by immunoSEQ multiplex PCR. The sample includes around 42,000 clones. Input material: PBMCs. The receptors derive from a man aged 25 to 40 in good health and CMV-seronegative. Each CDR3 is given with its conserved first and last residue. A D gene is named only where the DNA matches it firmly.

v_gene	d_gene	j_gene	CDR3aa	CDR3nt
TRBV10-3	NA	TRBJ1-2	CAISESTGPYGYTF	TGTGCCATCAGTGAGTCGACAGGACCCTATGGCTACACCTTC
TRBV10-3	TRBD1	TRBJ2-7	CAISGGGTGVGERSEQYF	TGTGCCATCAGTGGAGGTGGGACAGGGGTCGGGGAGCGATCCGAGCAGTACTTC
TRBV29-1	NA	TRBJ1-2	CSVLSSPQGYGYTF	TGCAGCGTTTTGAGCAGTCCTCAGGGGTATGGCTACACCTTC
TRBV19	NA	TRBJ1-4	CASSRGGGNEKLFF	TGTGCCAGTAGCCGCGGGGGAGGTAATGAAAAACTGTTTTTT
TRBV4-3	NA	TRBJ2-2	CASSQDQSAGTGELFF	TGCGCCAGCAGCCAAGATCAGAGTGCGGGCACCGGGGAGCTGTTTTTT
TRBV5-1	NA	TRBJ2-7	CASSLGVQGDHEQYF	TGCGCCAGCAGCTTAGGGGTCCAGGGCGACCACGAGCAGTACTTC
TRBV4-3	NA	TRBJ2-1	CASSQTQRPPYNEQFF	TGCGCCAGCAGCCAAACGCAGAGGCCCCCCTACAATGAGCAGTTCTTC
TRBV9	NA	TRBJ2-2	CASSASPQGTGELFF	TGTGCCAGCAGCGCTTCCCCCCAGGGAACCGGGGAGCTGTTTTTT
TRBV4-2	TRBD2	TRBJ2-1	CASSQAPGLAGGPDNEQFF	TGTGCCAGCAGCCAAGCTCCGGGACTAGCGGGAGGGCCAGACAATGAGCAGTTCTTC
TRBV4-1	NA	TRBJ1-1	CASSQSWAGTEAFF	TGCGCCAGCAGCCAGTCTTGGGCGGGCACTGAAGCTTTCTTT
TRBV6-1	NA	TRBJ1-6	CASSASQGNSPLHF	TGTGCCAGCAGTGCCTCACAGGGAAATTCACCCCTCCACTTT
TRBV30	TRBD2	TRBJ2-1	CAGSVQTSGPVEQFF	TGTGCCGGGAGTGTACAGACTAGCGGTCCGGTTGAGCAGTTCTTC
TRBV11-2	NA	TRBJ1-1	CASSLVQGSEAFF	TGTGCCAGCAGCTTAGTACAGGGCTCTGAAGCTTTCTTT
TRBV6-6	NA	TRBJ2-7	CASSYSEEGVEQYF	TGTGCCAGCAGTTACTCGGAGGAGGGAGTCGAGCAGTACTTC
TRBV28	NA	TRBJ2-7	CASGRQGGEQYF	TGTGCCAGCGGCAGACAGGGAGGCGAGCAGTACTTC
TRBV5-1	NA	TRBJ1-6	CASSLEAHNSPLHF	TGCGCCAGCAGCTTGGAAGCCCACAATTCACCCCTCCACTTT
TRBV13	NA	TRBJ1-2	CASSFGGNGYTF	TGTGCCAGCAGCTTCGGTGGTAACGGCTACACCTTC
TRBV5-5	TRBD1	TRBJ1-1	CASSTRQGMNTEAFF	TGTGCCAGCAGCACCAGACAGGGGATGAACACTGAAGCTTTCTTT
TRBV15	NA	TRBJ1-4	CATSSYRAATNEKLFF	TGTGCCACCAGCAGCTACAGGGCTGCGACTAATGAAAAACTGTTTTTT
TRBV27	TRBD1	TRBJ1-6	CASSPRDRNSPLHF	TGTGCCAGCAGTCCCCGGGACAGGAATTCACCCCTCCACTTT
TRBV29-1	NA	TRBJ1-1	CSGGGRLNTEAFF	TGCAGCGGAGGAGGACGGCTGAACACTGAAGCTTTCTTT
TRBV6-5	NA	TRBJ2-7	CASSRTDTYEQYF	TGTGCCAGCAGTCGGACAGATACCTACGAGCAGTACTTC
TRBV7-2	NA	TRBJ2-7	CASSSQTSWGNEQYF	TGTGCCAGCAGCTCCCAAACTAGCTGGGGGAACGAGCAGTACTTC
TRBV5-4	NA	TRBJ1-1	CASSSRVEGDTEAFF	TGTGCCAGCAGCTCAAGGGTGGAAGGGGACACTGAAGCTTTCTTT
TRBV7-2	NA	TRBJ1-1	CASSLGRNTEAFF	TGTGCCAGCAGCTTAGGGAGGAACACTGAAGCTTTCTTT
TRBV30	NA	TRBJ2-1	CAWAHGGTYNEQFF	TGTGCCTGGGCCCACGGCGGAACCTACAATGAGCAGTTCTTC
TRBV7-2	NA	TRBJ2-7	CASSLVRVSEQYF	TGTGCCAGCAGCTTAGTAAGAGTATCCGAGCAGTACTTC
TRBV29-1	TRBD2	TRBJ2-1	CSVGTSGYNEQFF	TGCAGCGTAGGGACTAGCGGGTACAATGAGCAGTTCTTC
TRBV9	NA	TRBJ2-7	CASSGDSNSYEQYF	TGTGCCAGCAGCGGGGACTCCAATTCCTACGAGCAGTACTTC
TRBV9	NA	TRBJ1-1	CASSVGGGAVGSEAFF	TGTGCCAGCAGCGTAGGTGGGGGCGCCGTAGGCTCTGAAGCTTTCTTT
TRBV29-1	TRBD1	TRBJ1-5	CSARTGEGQPQHF	TGCAGCGCGAGGACAGGGGAAGGCCAGCCCCAGCATTTT
TRBV28	TRBD1	TRBJ1-1	CASTSLPGQGTTEAFF	TGTGCCAGCACTTCCCTCCCCGGACAGGGGACGACTGAAGCTTTCTTT
TRBV5-1	TRBD2	TRBJ2-5	CASSSGLAGVETQYF	TGCGCCAGCAGCTCGGGACTAGCGGGAGTAGAGACCCAGTACTTC
TRBV29-1	NA	TRBJ1-1	CSVPSRRSNTEAFF	TGCAGCGTCCCCTCGAGGAGGTCGAACACTGAAGCTTTCTTT
TRBV7-9	NA	TRBJ1-1	CASSPGLRNTEAFF	TGTGCCAGCAGCCCGGGACTTCGGAACACTGAAGCTTTCTTT
TRBV12-5	NA	TRBJ1-5	CASGTGTSVNQPQHF	TGTGCTAGTGGTACCGGGACATCAGTCAATCAGCCCCAGCATTTT
TRBV30	TRBD1	TRBJ1-2	CAWSGGTGVGYTF	TGTGCCTGGAGTGGGGGCACAGGGGTAGGCTACACCTTC
TRBV6-5	NA	TRBJ1-4	CASRGRDEKLFF	TGTGCCAGCAGAGGGAGGGACGAAAAACTGTTTTTT
TRBV5-4	NA	TRBJ1-2	CASSLDGGWEWGYTF	TGTGCCAGCAGCTTGGACGGGGGATGGGAGTGGGGCTACACCTTC
TRBV18	TRBD2	TRBJ2-2	CASSPFPSGSHGELFF	TGTGCCAGCTCACCATTCCCTAGCGGGAGTCACGGGGAGCTGTTTTTT